Below are 10 T cell receptor beta chains sequenced from a single sample in a study of blood T cell repertoires in COVID-19. The table came from immunoSEQ multiplex PCR; TCRdb's copy has only in-frame clones and leaves some out. Of some 530,000 clones listed, around nine tenths were seen once; the top ten hold around 7.9%. Sequencing was performed on PBMCs or T cells enriched from blood (not recorded which). The receptors originated from a woman aged 60 to 75 who had recovered from COVID-19.

This chain uses TRBV4-1 with TRBJ2-3, with a weak D call TRBD2 (6 bases). The germline V gene has CDR1 MGHRA and CDR2 YSYEKL. The CDR3 consists of 16 residues. The V end was cut by 1 base, the J end by 0 bases, with 11 bases between. The CDR3 bases are TGCGCCAGCAGCCAAGCTCTAGGGACTAGCACAGATACGCAGTATTTT. Translating it yields CASSQALGTSTDTQYF.

This clone has only one observation. This chain joins TRBV6-5 and TRBJ1-2; TRBD1 agrees at 8 bases. Trimming took 10 bases from V and 8 from J; bases not matched to a gene: 15. CDR1 and CDR2 (germline): MNHEY, SVGAGI. The CDR3 consists of 14 residues. The CDR3 DNA follows: TGTGCCACCGAGGCAGGACAGGGAACGTGGGGCTACACCTTC. It encodes CATEAGQGTWGYTF.

The V and J genes are TRBV6-2 or TRBV6-3 and TRBJ2-3, with D tentatively TRBD1 (6 bases). CDR3 length equals 16 residues. Deletions cut 6 bases from V and 0 bases from J, with 16 bases between. CDR1 and CDR2 from the germline V gene are MNHEY and SVGEGT. The CDR3 spells CASSSPTGRSTDTQYF. The CDR3 DNA follows: TGTGCCAGCAGCTCCCCGACAGGTCGTAGCACAGATACGCAGTATTTT.

The V call is TRBV5-1, the J call TRBJ1-4; 9 positions match TRBD1. Germline assignment: CDR1 SGHRS and CDR2 YFSETQ. CDR3 length: 14 amino acids. V trimming: 7 bases; J trimming: 8 bases; junction bases outside the gene matches: 9. The DNA of the CDR3 is TGCGCCAGCGGACAGACAGGGGGTCGCGAAAAACTGTTTTTT. This translates into CASGQTGGREKLFF.

CDR3 sequence (DNA): TGTGCCAGCAATCGCGGGGGCCCCCCGGGGACCCAGTACTTC. Its protein is CASNRGGPPGTQYF. V is TRBV2 and J is TRBJ2-5; D might be TRBD2 (7 bases). The germline CDR1 and CDR2 sequences are SNHLY and FYNNEI. V dropped 7 bases and J dropped 7 bases, with 19 bases sitting between them. This CDR3 has 14 amino acids.

This chain joins TRBV19 and TRBJ1-1; D is uncertain. Trimming pared 3 bases from V and 3 bases from J, leaving 8 bases between. There are 13 residues in the CDR3. Germline V gene data show CDR1 as LNHDA and CDR2 as SQIVND (reference sequence). The CDR3 spells CASSIQRDTEAFF. Here the CDR3 DNA reads TGTGCCAGTAGTATCCAGCGCGACACTGAAGCTTTCTTT.

This sequence joins TRBV1 and TRBJ2-7; TRBD2 reflects the table's D call only, with no check against the DNA. TRBV1 is designated a pseudogene. This CDR3 spans 18 amino acids. The CDR3 loop is CTSSRKYNVGGPSYEQYF. The CDR3 DNA sequence: TGCACCAGCAGCCGCAAGTACAACGTCGGCGGCCCTTCCTACGAGCAGTACTTC.

This chain connects TRBV2 to TRBJ1-2; weak D call: TRBD1 (5 bases). CDR1 is SNHLY and CDR2 is FYNNEI in the germline V gene. The CDR3 length is 14 residues. Trimming removed 3 bases from V and 4 bases from J, with 12 bases in between. The CDR3 bases are TGTGCCAGCAGTGAGGCAGGGTCGGGCTATGGCTACACCTTC. Translated, it gives CASSEAGSGYGYTF.

CDR3 DNA: TGTGCCAGCAGCAGGGCCAATCCCTTATTTAGCGGGCCTAAAGATACGCAGTATTTT. It is translated as CASSRANPLFSGPKDTQYF. J is TRBJ2-3 and V is TRBV7-7; TRBD2 matches at 7 bases. Looked up from germline, CDR1 is SSHAT and CDR2 is FNYEAQ (reference sequence). The CDR3 length is 19 residues. V was clipped by 5 bases and J by 5 bases; unmatched bases: 22.

This chain connects TRBV7-2 to TRBJ1-1; weak D call: TRBD1 (6 bases). The germline V gene encodes CDR1 SGHTA and CDR2 FQGNSA. This CDR3 comprises 14 residues. V lost 5 bases and J lost 3, with 13 bases in between. This CDR3 reads CASSPRTDHTEAFF. In DNA form, the CDR3 reads TGTGCCAGCAGCCCAAGGACAGACCACACTGAAGCTTTCTTT.